These 8 T cell receptor beta chains share one sample of origin, sequenced in a study of blood T cell repertoires in COVID-19. The table came from immunoSEQ multiplex PCR; TCRdb's copy has only in-frame clones and leaves some out. There are about 42,000 clones in the sample; more than 75% occur only once, and roughly a quarter lies in the top ten. Material for sequencing was peripheral blood. These receptors all come from an elderly man with acute or convalescent COVID-19.

This chain joins TRBV11-2 and TRBJ2-1, with D perhaps matching TRBD2 (6 bases). Germline CDR1 and CDR2: SGHAT and FQNNGV. The CDR3 loop spans 13 amino acids. V shed 6 bases and J shed 7 bases, with 13 bases lying between them. Here the CDR3 DNA reads TGTGCCAGCAGGAGACTAGGTGGGAATGAGCAGTTCTTC. It encodes CASRRLGGNEQFF.

The chain is built from TRBV7-2 and TRBJ2-1, with D possibly TRBD2 on 6 matching bases. Germline V gene lookup returns CDR1 SGHTA and CDR2 FQGNSA. CDR3 length: 16 residues. Trimming left V 4 bases short and J 4 bases short, with 17 bases between. Written as DNA, the CDR3 is TGTGCCAGCAGCTCCGCCGGGTGGGGGGTTTACAATGAGCAGTTCTTC. This codes for CASSSAGWGVYNEQFF.

The chain has TRBV21-1 and TRBJ2-4; TRBD2, the table's D call, was not compared with the DNA. TRBV21-1 is noted as a pseudogene. The CDR3 length is 17 residues. CDR3 residues: CASSKGGLAGAKNIQYF. The CDR3 bases are TGTGCCAGCAGCAAAGGAGGACTAGCGGGAGCCAAAAACATTCAGTACTTC.

V and J are TRBV9 and TRBJ2-7; 10 bases agree with TRBD2. CDR3 length: 13 residues. V was clipped by 0 bases and J by 7 bases; unmatched bases: 1. From germline, CDR1 is SGDLS and CDR2 YYNGEE. The CDR3 sequence: CASSVELAGEQYF. CDR3 DNA sequence: TGTGCCAGCAGCGTAGAACTAGCGGGGGAGCAGTACTTC.

This chain uses TRBV3-1 (or the pseudogene TRBV3-2) with TRBJ1-4; 7 positions agree with TRBD1. The germline V gene encodes CDR1 LGHDT and CDR2 YNNKEL (reference sequence). The CDR3 spans 14 residues. V gave up 2 bases and J gave up 8 bases; unmatched junction bases: 5. CDR3 sequence: CASSQQTGREKLFF. The CDR3 region has the DNA TGTGCCAGCAGCCAACAGACAGGGAGAGAAAAACTGTTTTTT.

The chain couples TRBV28 to TRBJ2-2, with 7 bases matching TRBD2. Germline CDR1 MDHEN, CDR2 SYDVKM. V was pared by 5 bases and J by 4 bases, with 10 bases of the junction left unmatched. This CDR3 has 16 amino acids. The DNA for the CDR3 is TGTGCCAGCAGTCTTACTAGCGCCACAATCACCGGGGAGCTGTTTTTT. Its protein is CASSLTSATITGELFF.

The gene calls are TRBV6-4 and TRBJ2-3; tentative D call: TRBD1 (6 bases). Germline values: CDR1 MRHNA, CDR2 SNTAGT. Trimming took off 2 bases at V and 4 bases at J, with 13 bases between the two ends. The CDR3 runs to 15 residues. DNA of the CDR3: TGTGCCAGCAGTGACGAGCCACAGGGCCCAGATACGCAGTATTTT. Protein sequence: CASSDEPQGPDTQYF.

The V call is TRBV2, the J call TRBJ2-7; 8 bases map to TRBD1. V lost 6 bases and J lost 2; bases outside the gene matches: 6. The CDR3 loop spans 14 amino acids. CDR1 and CDR2 (germline): SNHLY, FYNNEI. Here the CDR3 DNA reads TGTGCCAGCAGCGACAGGGGACGAACCTACGAGCAGTACTTC. Protein product: CASSDRGRTYEQYF.